Shown below are 4 T cell receptor beta chains from a single sample sequenced in a study of cytomegalovirus exposure and HLA in healthy donors. 13 Jbeta primers and 60 Vbeta primers were used for the PCR. Profiling relied on immunoSEQ multiplex PCR, and the TCRdb table lists in-frame clones only, not all of them. Here the sample spans approximately 90,000 clones, 55% to 75% being singletons. Sample: PBMCs. These receptors were taken from a woman in her fifties or sixties in good health and CMV-seropositive.

This clone has a handful of counts. V and J are TRBV11-2 and TRBJ2-3, with TRBD1 matching 11 bases. CDR1 SGHAT and CDR2 FQNNGV come from the germline V gene. Trimming removed 7 bases from V and 3 bases from J; junction bases left unmatched: 9. This CDR3 region has 16 residues. The CDR3 DNA follows: TGTGCCAGCACCCTTGCGGACAGGGGGCATACAGATACGCAGTATTTT. Encoded protein: CASTLADRGHTDTQYF. Filled out from reference TRBV11-2 and TRBJ2-3, the complete variable domain reads EAGVAQSPRYKIIEKRQSVAFWCNPISGHATLYWYQQILGQGPKLLIQFQNNGVVDDSQLPKDRFSAERLKGVDSTLKIQPAKLEDSAVYLCASTLADRGHTDTQYFGPGTRLTVL.

This clone was found once. The chain employs TRBV6-5 and TRBJ1-5; D gene uncertain. V was pared by 2 bases and J by 1 base, with 3 bases between. CDR3 size: 13 residues. Germline V gene data show CDR1 as MNHEY and CDR2 as SVGAGI. For the CDR3, the DNA is TGTGCCAGCAGTTACGGCAGCAATCAGCCCCAGCATTTT. This encodes CASSYGSNQPQHF.

The V gene is TRBV5-1, the J gene TRBJ1-2; TRBD1 is a possible D gene (5 bases). Looked up from germline, CDR1 is SGHRS and CDR2 is YFSETQ. V gave up 0 bases and J gave up 8 bases, with 14 bases separating them. The CDR3 contains 14 residues. The chain's CDR3 is CASSLGWGVVGYTF. CDR3 coding DNA: TGCGCCAGCAGCTTGGGATGGGGGGTCGTGGGCTACACCTTC.

This clone was seen a few times. V is TRBV7-6 and J is TRBJ2-7; possibly TRBD2 for D (5 bases). CDR1 SGHVS and CDR2 FNYEAQ come from the germline V gene. The CDR3 runs 13 residues. The V and J ends lost 6 bases and 3 bases respectively, with 12 bases between them. This chain's CDR3 is CASSSGRFYEQYF. The CDR3, as DNA: TGTGCCAGCAGTTCGGGAAGATTCTACGAGCAGTACTTC.